Each of the 13 T cell receptor beta chains below was sequenced from the same sample in a study of neurological immune-mediated disorders. TCRdb analysed the 5' RACE reads with MiXCR anew, one entry per CDR3 protein. The table records roughly 38,000 distinct CDR3 sequences, more than 9.5% of them present only once. Noted time point: technical triplicate 1. The material sequenced was PBMCs. All receptors derive from a man in his 60s with HTLV-1-associated myelopathy (HAM/TSP).

This clonotype was seen repeatedly, ten times or more. CDR3 in amino acids: CATSDTAGTGGSNPYGYTF. In DNA form, the CDR3 reads TGTGCCACCAGTGATACTGCCGGGACAGGGGGCTCCAATCCCTATGGCTACACCTTC. The V gene is TRBV24-1, the J gene TRBJ1-2, with 12 bases lining up with TRBD1. The germline V gene encodes CDR1 KGHDR and CDR2 SFDVKD. V shed 3 bases and J 4 bases; nucleotides not matched to a gene: 14. This CDR3 region has 19 residues.

In its sample, this clonotype ranks as medium-sized. The J gene is TRBJ2-5, the V gene TRBV5-1; the match to TRBD1 covers 7 bases. The CDR3 extends over 15 amino acids. V shed 4 bases, J shed 1 base, and the junction held 7 bases outside the gene matches. CDR1 SGHRS and CDR2 YFSETQ come from the germline V gene. The CDR3 coding sequence is TGCGCCAGCAGCCAACAGGGGAAAATCCAAGAGACCCAGTACTTC. As protein: CASSQQGKIQETQYF.

This clonotype came up many times. This chain connects TRBV6-5 to TRBJ1-2; possibly TRBD1 for D (5 bases). Germline-derived CDR1 and CDR2 are MNHEY and SVGAGI. Trimming removed 5 bases from V and 2 bases from J, with 21 bases in between. The CDR3 is 17 amino acids. The CDR3 is CASSRGTGYTPNYGYTF. As DNA, the CDR3 is TGTGCCAGCAGTCGGGGGACGGGCTATACACCCAACTATGGCTACACCTTC.

The V and J genes are TRBV14 and TRBJ2-1; D is possibly TRBD1 (6 bases). Germline V gene lookup returns CDR1 SGHDN and CDR2 FVKESK. The germline V and J ends were trimmed by 0 bases and 2 bases, with 11 bases remaining between them. CDR3 length equals 16 residues. The CDR3 protein is CASSQDKDSTYNEQFF. The CDR3 nucleotides read TGTGCCAGCAGCCAAGATAAGGACAGCACCTACAATGAGCAGTTCTTC.

In its sample, this clonotype was seen a few times. The chain couples TRBV28 to TRBJ2-7; TRBD1 matches at 9 bases. V shed 6 bases, J shed 4 bases, and the junction held 7 bases outside the gene matches. The CDR3 is 14 amino acids. Germline-derived CDR1 and CDR2 are MDHEN and SYDVKM. The CDR3 region is CASSYTGGGYEQYF. DNA for the CDR3: TGTGCCAGCAGCTATACAGGGGGCGGGTACGAGCAGTACTTC.

The chain has TRBV5-1 and TRBJ2-7; TRBD2 matches 12 bases. The J segment lost 4 bases and the V segment lost 3 bases, leaving 2 bases of the junction unmatched. Germline CDR1 reads SGHRS; CDR2 reads YFSETQ. The CDR3 consists of 14 residues. CDR3 coding DNA: TGCGCCAGCAGCTGTACTAGCGGGAGGTACGAGCAGTACTTC. Amino acid sequence: CASSCTSGRYEQYF. Drawing the rest from reference TRBV5-1 and TRBJ2-7, the complete variable domain is KAGVTQTPRYLIKTRGQQVTLSCSPISGHRSVSWYQQTPGQGLQFLFEYFSETQRNKGNFPGRFSGRQFSNSRSEMNVSTLELGDSALYLCASSCTSGRYEQYFGPGTRLTVT.

This clonotype was seen repeatedly, ten times or more. The chain is built from TRBV29-1 and TRBJ1-2, with 9 positions matching TRBD1. The CDR3 loop spans 13 amino acids. Trimming at V came to 7 bases and at J to 4 bases, leaving 7 bases not matched to a gene. Germline assignment: CDR1 SQVTM and CDR2 ANQGSEA. CDR3 residues: CSARTGDSYGYTF. For the CDR3, the DNA is TGCAGCGCCCGGACAGGGGATAGCTATGGCTACACCTTC. Using reference TRBV29-1 and TRBJ1-2 for the parts outside the CDR3, the full variable domain is SAVISQKPSRDICQRGTSLTIQCQVDSQVTMMFWYRQQPGQSLTLIATANQGSEATYESGFVIDKFPISRPNLTFSTLTVSNMSPEDSSIYLCSARTGDSYGYTFGSGTRLTVV.

In its sample, this clonotype was seen many times. The V call is TRBV5-1, the J call TRBJ1-2, with D unclear. This CDR3 region has 11 residues. The germline V and J ends were trimmed by 0 bases and 13 bases, with 10 bases remaining between them. The germline gives CDR1 SGHRS, CDR2 YFSETQ. The CDR3: CASSLALRCTF. CDR3 sequence (DNA): TGCGCCAGCAGCTTGGCTTTGCGCTGCACCTTC.

Note on this clonotype: A clone one base away is much larger, so this may be a read error. In this CDR3 the conserved last residue, phenylalanine or tryptophan, is missing, so a read error is likely. This chain links TRBV12-3 or TRBV12-4 with TRBJ1-1; no clear D gene. V lost 7 bases and J lost 3, with 12 bases in between. The length of the CDR3 is 13 residues. CDR3 in amino acids: CASTLGSYTEAFL. CDR3 coding DNA: TGTGCCAGCACCCTGGGGTCGTACACTGAAGCTTTCTTA.

This clonotype came up many times. The chain links TRBV5-1 to TRBJ2-1, with D unclear. Trimming stripped 0 bases from V and 4 bases from J, with 2 bases between. The germline V gene has CDR1 SGHRS and CDR2 YFSETQ. This CDR3 has 12 amino acids. CDR3 residues: CASSLEYNEQFF. CDR3 nucleotide sequence: TGCGCCAGCAGCTTGGAGTACAATGAGCAGTTCTTC.

This clonotype was seen many times. This chain joins TRBV29-1 and TRBJ2-5; 7 bases line up with TRBD2. CDR1 is SQVTM and CDR2 is ANQGSEA in the germline V gene. CDR3 length equals 13 residues. After removal of 6 bases from V and 2 bases from J, the junction contained 6 bases not matched to a gene. This chain's CDR3 is CSVNGLGQETQYF. The CDR3 DNA is TGCAGCGTAAACGGACTAGGGCAAGAGACCCAGTACTTC. Looking up the rest from reference TRBV29-1 and TRBJ2-5 gives the full variable domain: SAVISQKPSRDICQRGTSLTIQCQVDSQVTMMFWYRQQPGQSLTLIATANQGSEATYESGFVIDKFPISRPNLTFSTLTVSNMSPEDSSIYLCSVNGLGQETQYFGPGTRLLVL.

This clonotype was counted ten times or more. The rearrangement links TRBV29-1 to TRBJ1-2; TRBD1 might be the D (5 bases). The CDR3 consists of 13 residues. The V end was cut by 4 bases, the J end by 5 bases, with 14 bases between. CDR1 SQVTM and CDR2 ANQGSEA come from the germline V gene. The CDR3 bases are TGCAGCGTTGTGGCGGGGGACCTATATGGCTACACCTTC. It yields the protein CSVVAGDLYGYTF.

This clonotype was observed at least ten times. The chain links TRBV12-3 or TRBV12-4 to TRBJ2-1, with 12 bases fitting TRBD1. J was trimmed by 9 bases and V by 6 bases; bases with no gene match: 3. The CDR3 has 13 residues. CDR3 protein: CASRGQGAGEQFF. CDR3 coding DNA: TGTGCCAGCAGGGGACAGGGGGCTGGTGAGCAGTTCTTC.